The rows below give T cell receptor beta chains drawn from one sample of a study of CD8 T cells in Susac syndrome. TCRdb re-called the immunoSEQ multiplex PCR reads through MiXCR, storing one row per CDR3 protein. The table shows approximately 180,000 distinct CDR3 sequences, with 90% to 97% occurring only once. Sequenced input: CD4+ T cells from PBMCs. The receptors were gathered from a human donor with multiple sclerosis. Each CDR3 is given with its conserved first and last residue. Fields, in order: J gene, D gene, clone size, V gene, CDR3 protein, CDR3 DNA. D genes are given only for firm matches. The size of a clone is reported for some rows only, either as once, few or many, or as a class for expanded clones.

TRBJ1-1	NA	NA	TRBV3-1	CASSPVPDHTEAFF	TGTGCCAGCAGCCCGGTTCCGGACCACACTGAAGCTTTCTTT
TRBJ1-2	NA	once	TRBV4-2	CASSQDGDLQGGYTF	TGTGCCAGCAGCCAAGATGGGGACCTACAGGGCGGCTACACCTTC
TRBJ2-3	NA	NA	TRBV3-1	CASSPRGGSTDTQYF	TGTGCCAGCAGCCCTCGAGGGGGGAGCACAGATACGCAGTATTTT
TRBJ1-3	TRBD1	NA	TRBV30	CAWSVGQDGNTIYF	TGTGCCTGGAGTGTAGGACAGGACGGAAACACCATATATTTT
TRBJ1-4	TRBD1	NA	TRBV30	CAWRDVRDRGRATDNEKLFF	TGTGCCTGGAGGGACGTACGGGACAGGGGGCGAGCAACTGATAATGAAAAACTGTTTTTT
TRBJ1-1	NA	NA	TRBV4-3	CASSQGDNRNTEAFF	TGCGCCAGCAGCCAGGGGGACAACAGGAACACTGAAGCTTTCTTT
TRBJ2-5	NA	NA	TRBV2	CASIGTSGQETQYF	TGTGCCAGCATAGGGACGTCCGGTCAAGAGACCCAGTACTTC
TRBJ1-1	NA	NA	TRBV30	CAWSVILSEAFF	TGTGCCTGGAGTGTAATCCTCAGTGAAGCTTTCTTT
TRBJ2-7	NA	NA	TRBV20-1	CSARPDSYEQYF	TGCAGTGCTAGACCTGACTCCTACGAGCAGTACTTC
TRBJ2-5	TRBD1	NA	TRBV13	CASSTDRGKTQYF	TGTGCCAGCAGCACAGACAGGGGGAAGACCCAGTACTTC
TRBJ1-1	NA	NA	TRBV12-3/TRBV12-4	CASSLVGSTEAFF	TGTGCCAGCAGTTTAGTCGGTAGCACTGAAGCTTTCTTT
TRBJ2-5	NA	NA	TRBV2	CASSLEKQETQYF	TGTGCCAGCAGTCTCGAGAAACAAGAGACCCAGTACTTC
TRBJ2-3	TRBD2	NA	TRBV7-8	CASSSRTSGLITDTQYF	TGTGCCAGCAGCTCCCGGACTAGCGGGTTGATCACAGATACGCAGTATTTT
TRBJ1-5	NA	NA	TRBV7-2	CASSARGQPQHF	TGTGCCAGCAGCGCCAGGGGTCAGCCCCAGCATTTT
TRBJ1-3	NA	once	TRBV23-1	CASSQSETTEDSSISGNTIYF	TGCGCCAGCAGTCAATCGGAAACTACTGAGGACAGCTCCATCTCTGGAAACACCATATATTTT
TRBJ1-2	NA	NA	TRBV2	CASSVSRDYGYTF	TGTGCCAGCAGTGTTAGCAGGGACTATGGCTACACCTTC
TRBJ2-6	NA	NA	TRBV12-3/TRBV12-4	CASSLSSSGANVLTF	TGTGCCAGCAGTTTATCGTCCTCTGGGGCCAACGTCCTGACTTTC
TRBJ1-2	NA	NA	TRBV20-1	CSASPTVYYGYTF	TGCAGTGCTAGTCCGACAGTATACTATGGCTACACCTTC
TRBJ2-7	NA	NA	TRBV2	CASSGAAPNFYEQYF	TGTGCCAGCAGTGGGGCGGCTCCCAACTTCTACGAGCAGTACTTC
TRBJ1-2	NA	NA	TRBV5-1	CASSLDGAANYGYTF	TGCGCCAGCAGCTTGGACGGGGCAGCGAATTATGGCTACACCTTC
TRBJ1-6	NA	NA	TRBV9	CASSTTVTGMSPLHF	TGTGCCAGCAGCACTACTGTCACAGGGATGTCACCCCTCCACTTT
TRBJ2-1	NA	NA	TRBV20-1	CSANRLKSSYNEQFF	TGCAGTGCTAATAGACTTAAAAGCTCCTACAATGAGCAGTTCTTC
TRBJ1-4	TRBD1	NA	TRBV30	CAWKGASEKLFF	TGTGCCTGGAAGGGGGCGAGTGAAAAACTGTTTTTT
TRBJ1-6	NA	NA	TRBV24-1	CATSDTSGRGAFPKTYNSPLHF	TGTGCCACCAGTGATACCAGCGGTAGGGGCGCTTTCCCAAAAACCTATAATTCACCCCTCCACTTT
TRBJ2-3	NA	NA	TRBV14	CASSQDREDTQYF	TGTGCCAGCAGCCAAGATAGAGAAGATACGCAGTATTTT
TRBJ2-5	TRBD2	NA	TRBV2	CASSDSGGTQETQYF	TGTGCCAGCAGTGACAGCGGGGGCACTCAAGAGACCCAGTACTTC
TRBJ2-7	TRBD1	once	TRBV29-1	CSAGTGTGVVYEQYF	TGCAGCGCCGGGACCGGGACAGGGGTGGTATACGAGCAGTACTTC
TRBJ1-6	NA	once	TRBV16	CASSQSWQGNSPLHF	TGTGCCAGCAGCCAATCTTGGCAGGGGAATTCACCCCTCCACTTT
TRBJ1-5	NA	NA	TRBV7-9	CASSPRGGIGNQPQHF	TGTGCCAGCAGCCCCCGGGGGGGGATCGGCAATCAGCCCCAGCATTTT
TRBJ1-2	NA	NA	TRBV14	CASSQVGPYGYTF	TGTGCCAGCAGCCAAGTCGGCCCCTATGGCTACACCTTC
TRBJ1-4	NA	NA	TRBV25-1	CASSEGVTNEKLFF	TGTGCCAGCAGTGAAGGGGTAACTAATGAAAAACTGTTTTTT
TRBJ1-1	NA	NA	TRBV20-1	CSARRIRDPGDTEAFF	TGCAGTGCTAGGCGTATCAGGGACCCAGGGGACACTGAAGCTTTCTTT
TRBJ2-7	NA	once	TRBV25-1	CASSEYGASYEQYF	TGTGCCAGCAGTGAATACGGGGCCTCCTACGAGCAGTACTTC
TRBJ1-1	NA	NA	TRBV11-2	CASSPWMGIDTEAFF	TGTGCCAGCAGCCCCTGGATGGGTATCGACACTGAAGCTTTCTTT
TRBJ2-1	NA	NA	TRBV12-3/TRBV12-4	CASSQGRRQFF	TGTGCCAGCAGTCAGGGGCGGCGGCAGTTCTTC
TRBJ2-4	TRBD2	NA	TRBV4-3	CASSQRTSGNIQYF	TGCGCCAGCAGCCAGAGGACTAGCGGAAACATTCAGTACTTC
TRBJ2-6	NA	NA	TRBV11-2	CASSLTGFSGANVLTF	TGTGCCAGCAGCTTAACAGGATTTTCTGGGGCCAACGTCCTGACTTTC
TRBJ1-6	NA	NA	TRBV30	CAWVAGSYNSPLHF	TGTGCCTGGGTGGCTGGCTCCTATAATTCACCCCTCCACTTT